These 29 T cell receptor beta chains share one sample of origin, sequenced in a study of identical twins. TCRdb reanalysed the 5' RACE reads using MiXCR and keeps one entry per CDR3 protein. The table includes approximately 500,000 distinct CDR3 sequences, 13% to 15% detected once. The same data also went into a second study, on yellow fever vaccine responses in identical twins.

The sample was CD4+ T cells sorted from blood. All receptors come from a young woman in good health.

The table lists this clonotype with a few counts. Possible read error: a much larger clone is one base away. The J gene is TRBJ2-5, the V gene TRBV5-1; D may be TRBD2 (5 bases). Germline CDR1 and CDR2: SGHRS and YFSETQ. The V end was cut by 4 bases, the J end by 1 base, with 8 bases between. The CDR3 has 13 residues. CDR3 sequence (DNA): TGCGCCAGCAGCGGCGGGCCCCAAGAGACCCAGTACTTC. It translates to CASSGGPQETQYF.

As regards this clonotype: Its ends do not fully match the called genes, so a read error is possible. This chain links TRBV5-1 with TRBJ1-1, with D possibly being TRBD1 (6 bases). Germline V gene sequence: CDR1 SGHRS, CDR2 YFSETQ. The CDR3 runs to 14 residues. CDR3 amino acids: CASSSRTGLTEVFF. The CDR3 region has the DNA TGCGCCAGCAGCAGCCGAACAGGGTTGACTGAAGTTTTCTTT.

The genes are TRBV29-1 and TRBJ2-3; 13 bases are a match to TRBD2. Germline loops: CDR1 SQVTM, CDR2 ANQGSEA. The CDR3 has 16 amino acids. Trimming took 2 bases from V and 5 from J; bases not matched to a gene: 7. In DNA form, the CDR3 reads TGCAGCGTTGAAACCACACTAGCGGGAGGGCAAGATACGCAGTATTTT. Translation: CSVETTLAGGQDTQYF.

The DNA for the CDR3 is TGCAGCGTTGTAGGCAGGGGGCTTGACTATGGCTACACCTTC. Translation: CSVVGRGLDYGYTF. V is TRBV29-1 and J is TRBJ1-2; 8 bases align to TRBD1. V gave up 4 bases and J gave up 3 bases; unmatched junction bases: 7. Germline V gene sequence: CDR1 SQVTM, CDR2 ANQGSEA. The CDR3 length is 14 residues.

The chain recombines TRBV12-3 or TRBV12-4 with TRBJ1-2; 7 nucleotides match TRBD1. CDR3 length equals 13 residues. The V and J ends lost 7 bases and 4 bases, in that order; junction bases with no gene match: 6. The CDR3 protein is CASTPTGFYGYTF. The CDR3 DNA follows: TGTGCCAGCACCCCGACAGGGTTCTATGGCTACACCTTC.

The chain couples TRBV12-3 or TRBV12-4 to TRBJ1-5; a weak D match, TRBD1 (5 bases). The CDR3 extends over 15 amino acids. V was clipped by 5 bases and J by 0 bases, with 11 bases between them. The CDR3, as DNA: TGTGCCAGCAGTGTCACAGGCTCTAGCAATCAGCCCCAGCATTTT. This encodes CASSVTGSSNQPQHF.

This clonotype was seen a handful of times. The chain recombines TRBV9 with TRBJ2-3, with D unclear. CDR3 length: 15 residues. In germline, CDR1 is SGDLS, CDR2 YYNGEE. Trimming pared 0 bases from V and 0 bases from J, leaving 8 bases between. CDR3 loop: CASSVDPTSTDTQYF. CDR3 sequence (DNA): TGTGCCAGCAGCGTAGATCCCACTAGCACAGATACGCAGTATTTT.

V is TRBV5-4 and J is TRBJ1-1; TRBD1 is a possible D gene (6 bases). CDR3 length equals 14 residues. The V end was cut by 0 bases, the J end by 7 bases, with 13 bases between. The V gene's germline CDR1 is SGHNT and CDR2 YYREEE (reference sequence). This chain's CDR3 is CASSLAWGPGEAFF. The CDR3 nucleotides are TGTGCCAGCAGCTTGGCATGGGGGCCGGGTGAAGCTTTCTTT.

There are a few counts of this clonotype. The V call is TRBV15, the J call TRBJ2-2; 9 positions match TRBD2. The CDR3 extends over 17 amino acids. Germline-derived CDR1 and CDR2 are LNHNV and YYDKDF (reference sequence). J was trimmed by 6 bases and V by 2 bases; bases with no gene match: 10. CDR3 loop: CATSRISGTSNPGELFF. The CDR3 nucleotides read TGTGCCACCAGCAGAATCTCCGGGACTAGCAACCCCGGGGAGCTGTTTTTT. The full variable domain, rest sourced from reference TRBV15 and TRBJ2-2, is DAMVIQNPRYQVTQFGKPVTLSCSQTLNHNVMYWYQQKSSQAPKLLFHYYDKDFNNEADTPDNFQSRRPNTSFCFLDIRSPGLGDTAMYLCATSRISGTSNPGELFFGEGSRLTVL.

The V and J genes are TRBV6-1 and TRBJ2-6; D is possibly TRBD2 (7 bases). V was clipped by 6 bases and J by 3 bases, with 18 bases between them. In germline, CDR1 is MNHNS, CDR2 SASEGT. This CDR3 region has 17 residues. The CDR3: CASRGGGTGSGANVLTF. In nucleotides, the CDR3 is TGTGCCAGCAGAGGGGGGGGAACAGGGAGTGGGGCCAACGTCCTGACTTTC.

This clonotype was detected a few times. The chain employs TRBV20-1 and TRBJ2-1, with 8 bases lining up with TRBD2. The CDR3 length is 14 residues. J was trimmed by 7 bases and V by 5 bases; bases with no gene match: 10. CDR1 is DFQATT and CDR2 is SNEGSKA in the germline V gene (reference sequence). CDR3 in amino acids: CSAPSGWISNEQFF. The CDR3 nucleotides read TGCAGTGCTCCTAGCGGGTGGATCTCAAATGAGCAGTTCTTC.

CDR3 sequence: CASSGGLTAGGPLMYTGELFF. The DNA for the CDR3 is TGCGCCAGCAGCGGGGGACTAACAGCGGGGGGGCCTTTGATGTACACCGGGGAGCTGTTTTTT. The genes are TRBV5-1 and TRBJ2-2; 10 bases align to TRBD2. Unmatched junction bases numbered 21, after V lost 4 bases and J lost 3 bases. The germline gives CDR1 SGHRS, CDR2 YFSETQ. This CDR3 contains 21 residues.

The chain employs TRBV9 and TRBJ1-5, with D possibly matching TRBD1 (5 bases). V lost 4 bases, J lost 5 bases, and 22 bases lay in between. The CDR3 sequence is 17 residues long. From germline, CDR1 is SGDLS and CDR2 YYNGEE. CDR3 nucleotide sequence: TGTGCCAGCAGCACGGGGACCCCAGGCTCTTGGGATCAGCCCCAGCATTTT. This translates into CASSTGTPGSWDQPQHF.

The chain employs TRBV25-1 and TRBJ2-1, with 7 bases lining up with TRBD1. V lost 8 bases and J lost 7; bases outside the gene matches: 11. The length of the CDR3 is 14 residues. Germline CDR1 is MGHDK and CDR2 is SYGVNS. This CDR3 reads CASSGTEGANEQFF. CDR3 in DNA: TGTGCCAGCTCCGGGACAGAAGGGGCAAATGAGCAGTTCTTC.

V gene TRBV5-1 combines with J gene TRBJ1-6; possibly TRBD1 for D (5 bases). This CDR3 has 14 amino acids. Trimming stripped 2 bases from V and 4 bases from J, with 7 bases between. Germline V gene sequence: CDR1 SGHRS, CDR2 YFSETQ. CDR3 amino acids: CASSLGEYNSPLHF. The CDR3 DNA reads TGCGCCAGCAGCTTAGGGGAGTATAATTCACCCCTCCACTTT.

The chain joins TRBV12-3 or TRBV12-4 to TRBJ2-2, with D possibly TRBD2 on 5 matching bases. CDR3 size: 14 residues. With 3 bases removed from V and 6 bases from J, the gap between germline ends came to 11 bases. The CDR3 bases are TGTGCCAGCAGTTTTCGGGAAAGGTCCGGGGAGCTGTTTTTT. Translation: CASSFRERSGELFF.

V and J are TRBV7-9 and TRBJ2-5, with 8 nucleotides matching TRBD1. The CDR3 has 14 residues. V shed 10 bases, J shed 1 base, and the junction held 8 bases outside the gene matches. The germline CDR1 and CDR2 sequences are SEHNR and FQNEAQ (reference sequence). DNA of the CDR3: TGTGCCATCCAGAATACAGGGGGCCAAGAGACCCAGTACTTC. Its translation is CAIQNTGGQETQYF.

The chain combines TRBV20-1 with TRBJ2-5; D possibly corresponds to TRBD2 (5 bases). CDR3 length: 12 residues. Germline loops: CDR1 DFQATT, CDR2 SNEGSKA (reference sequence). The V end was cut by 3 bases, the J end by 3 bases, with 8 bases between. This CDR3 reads CSASGKEETQYF. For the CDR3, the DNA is TGCAGTGCTAGCGGGAAGGAAGAGACCCAGTACTTC.

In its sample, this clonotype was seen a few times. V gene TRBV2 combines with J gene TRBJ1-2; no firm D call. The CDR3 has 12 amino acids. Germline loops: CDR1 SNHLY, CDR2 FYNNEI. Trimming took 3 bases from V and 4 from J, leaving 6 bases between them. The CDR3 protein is CASSDFFYGYTF. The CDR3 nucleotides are TGTGCCAGCAGTGATTTTTTCTATGGCTACACCTTC.

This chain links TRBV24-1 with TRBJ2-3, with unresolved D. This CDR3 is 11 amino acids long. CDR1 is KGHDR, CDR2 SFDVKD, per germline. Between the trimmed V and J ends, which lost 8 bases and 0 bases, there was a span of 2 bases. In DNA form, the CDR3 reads TGTGCCACCACTAGCACAGATACGCAGTATTTT. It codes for CATTSTDTQYF.

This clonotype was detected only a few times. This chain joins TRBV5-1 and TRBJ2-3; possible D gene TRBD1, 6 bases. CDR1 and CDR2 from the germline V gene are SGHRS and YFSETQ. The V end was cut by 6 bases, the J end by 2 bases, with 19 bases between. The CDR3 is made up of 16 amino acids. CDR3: CASTLQGRIYTDTQYF. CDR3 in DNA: TGCGCCAGCACCCTACAGGGTCGGATTTACACAGATACGCAGTATTTT.

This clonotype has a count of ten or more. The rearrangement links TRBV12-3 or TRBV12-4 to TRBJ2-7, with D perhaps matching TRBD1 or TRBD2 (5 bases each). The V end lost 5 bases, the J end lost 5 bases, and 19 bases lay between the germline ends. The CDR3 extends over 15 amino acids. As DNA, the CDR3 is TGTGCCAGCAGTCCCGGTAGAGGTGAGGGGAACGAGCAGTACGTC. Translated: CASSPGRGEGNEQYV.

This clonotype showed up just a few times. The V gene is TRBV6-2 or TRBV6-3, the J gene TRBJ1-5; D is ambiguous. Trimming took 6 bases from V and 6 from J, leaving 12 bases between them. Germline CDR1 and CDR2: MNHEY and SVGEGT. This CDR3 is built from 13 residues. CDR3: CASSRLDGQPQHF. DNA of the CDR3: TGTGCCAGCAGCCGGCTAGATGGTCAGCCCCAGCATTTT.

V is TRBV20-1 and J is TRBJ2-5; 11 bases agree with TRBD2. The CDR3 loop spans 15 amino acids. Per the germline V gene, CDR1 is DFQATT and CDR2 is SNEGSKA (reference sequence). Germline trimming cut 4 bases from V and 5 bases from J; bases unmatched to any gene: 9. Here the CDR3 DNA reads TGCAGTGCTACCTCTATAGCGGGGGGGCAGGAGACCCAGTACTTC. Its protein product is CSATSIAGGQETQYF.

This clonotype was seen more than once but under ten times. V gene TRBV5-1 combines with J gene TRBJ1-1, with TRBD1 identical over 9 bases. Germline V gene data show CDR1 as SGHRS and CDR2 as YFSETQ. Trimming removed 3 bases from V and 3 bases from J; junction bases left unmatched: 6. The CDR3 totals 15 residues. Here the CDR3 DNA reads TGCGCCAGCAGCTCGGCGGGACAGGGTTACACTGAAGCTTTCTTT. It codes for CASSSAGQGYTEAFF.

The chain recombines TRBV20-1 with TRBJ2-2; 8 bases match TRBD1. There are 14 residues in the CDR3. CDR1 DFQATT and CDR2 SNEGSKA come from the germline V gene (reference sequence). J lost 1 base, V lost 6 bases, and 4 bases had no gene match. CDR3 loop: CSAVDRGNTGELFF. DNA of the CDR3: TGCAGTGCCGTTGACAGGGGGAACACCGGGGAGCTGTTTTTT.

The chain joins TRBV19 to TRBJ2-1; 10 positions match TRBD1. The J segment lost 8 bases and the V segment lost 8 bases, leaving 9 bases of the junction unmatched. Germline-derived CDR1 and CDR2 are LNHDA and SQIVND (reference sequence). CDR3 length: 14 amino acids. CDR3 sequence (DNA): TGTGCCAGTCGCCGGGACAGGGGTGTGTATGAGCAGTTCTTC. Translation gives CASRRDRGVYEQFF.

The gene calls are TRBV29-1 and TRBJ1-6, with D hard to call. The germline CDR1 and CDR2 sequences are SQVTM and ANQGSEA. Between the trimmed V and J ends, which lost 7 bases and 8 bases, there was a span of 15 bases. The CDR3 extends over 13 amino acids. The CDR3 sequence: CSASVEADSPLHF. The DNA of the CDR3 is TGCAGCGCCTCGGTTGAAGCGGATTCACCCCTCCACTTT.

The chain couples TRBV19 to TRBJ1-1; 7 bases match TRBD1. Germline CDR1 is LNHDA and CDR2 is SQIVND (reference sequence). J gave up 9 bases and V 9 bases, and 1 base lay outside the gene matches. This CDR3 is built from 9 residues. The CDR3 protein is CARQGKAFF. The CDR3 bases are TGTGCCAGACAGGGGAAAGCTTTCTTT. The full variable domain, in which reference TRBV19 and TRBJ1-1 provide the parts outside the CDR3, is DGGITQSPKYLFRKEGQNVTLSCEQNLNHDAMYWYRQDPGQGLRLIYYSQIVNDFQKGDIAEGYSVSREKKESFPLTVTSAQKNPTAFYLCARQGKAFFGQGTRLTVV.